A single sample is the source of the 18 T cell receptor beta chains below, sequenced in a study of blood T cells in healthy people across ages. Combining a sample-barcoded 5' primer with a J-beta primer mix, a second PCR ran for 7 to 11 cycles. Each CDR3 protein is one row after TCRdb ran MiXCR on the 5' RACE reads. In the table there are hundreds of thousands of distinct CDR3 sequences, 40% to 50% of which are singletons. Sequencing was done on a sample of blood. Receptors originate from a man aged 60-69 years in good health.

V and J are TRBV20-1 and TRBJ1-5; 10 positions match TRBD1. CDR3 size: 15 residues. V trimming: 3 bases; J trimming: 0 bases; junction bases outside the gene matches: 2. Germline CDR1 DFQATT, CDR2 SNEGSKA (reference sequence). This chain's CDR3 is CSARGQGNSNQPQHF. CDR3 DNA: TGCAGTGCTAGGGGACAGGGGAATAGCAATCAGCCCCAGCATTTT.

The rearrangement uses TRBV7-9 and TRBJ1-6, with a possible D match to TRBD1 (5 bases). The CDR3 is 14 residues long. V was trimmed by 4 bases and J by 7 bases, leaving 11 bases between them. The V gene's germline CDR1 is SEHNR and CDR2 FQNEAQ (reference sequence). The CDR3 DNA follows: TGTGCCAGCAGCTCGGGTGGGGGGAATTCACCCCTCCACTTT. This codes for CASSSGGGNSPLHF.

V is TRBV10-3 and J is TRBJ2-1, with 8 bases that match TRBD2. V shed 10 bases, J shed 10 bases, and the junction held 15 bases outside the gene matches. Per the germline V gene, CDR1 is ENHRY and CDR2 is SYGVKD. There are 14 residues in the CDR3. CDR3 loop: CATWMGSGAKEQFF. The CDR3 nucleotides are TGTGCCACCTGGATGGGTAGCGGGGCGAAGGAGCAGTTCTTC.

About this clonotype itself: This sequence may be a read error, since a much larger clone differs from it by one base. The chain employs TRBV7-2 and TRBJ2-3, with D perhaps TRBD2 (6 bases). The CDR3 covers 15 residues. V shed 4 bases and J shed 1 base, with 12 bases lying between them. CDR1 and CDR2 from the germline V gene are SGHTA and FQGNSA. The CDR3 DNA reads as TGTGCCAGCAGCTCTTCCGGGACTCGCACAGATACGCAGTATTTT. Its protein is CASSSSGTRTDTQYF.

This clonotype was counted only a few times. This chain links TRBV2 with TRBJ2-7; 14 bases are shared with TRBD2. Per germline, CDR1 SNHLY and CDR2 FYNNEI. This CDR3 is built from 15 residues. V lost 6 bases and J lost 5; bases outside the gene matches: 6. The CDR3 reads CASRGLAGVGHEQYF. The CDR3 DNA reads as TGTGCCAGCAGGGGACTAGCGGGGGTCGGCCACGAGCAGTACTTC.

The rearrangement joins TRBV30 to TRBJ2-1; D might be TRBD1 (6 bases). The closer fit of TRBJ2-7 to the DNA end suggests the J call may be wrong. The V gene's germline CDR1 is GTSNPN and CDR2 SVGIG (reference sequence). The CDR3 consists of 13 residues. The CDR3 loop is CAWSPGHPYEQYF. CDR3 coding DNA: TGTGCCTGGAGTCCGGGACACCCCTACGAGCAGTACTTC.

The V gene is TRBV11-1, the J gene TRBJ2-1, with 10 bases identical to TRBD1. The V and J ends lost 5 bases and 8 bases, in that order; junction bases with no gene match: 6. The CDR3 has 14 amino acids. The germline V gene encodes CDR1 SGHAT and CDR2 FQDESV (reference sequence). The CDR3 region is CASSPRQGADEQFF. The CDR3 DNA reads TGTGCCAGCAGCCCAAGACAGGGGGCGGATGAGCAGTTCTTC.

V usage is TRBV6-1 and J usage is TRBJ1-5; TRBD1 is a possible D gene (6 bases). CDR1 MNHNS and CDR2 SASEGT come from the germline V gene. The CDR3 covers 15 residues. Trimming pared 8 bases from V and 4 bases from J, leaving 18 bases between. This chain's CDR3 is CASGRPGHTNQPQHF. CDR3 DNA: TGTGCCAGCGGACGACCGGGACATACAAATCAGCCCCAGCATTTT.

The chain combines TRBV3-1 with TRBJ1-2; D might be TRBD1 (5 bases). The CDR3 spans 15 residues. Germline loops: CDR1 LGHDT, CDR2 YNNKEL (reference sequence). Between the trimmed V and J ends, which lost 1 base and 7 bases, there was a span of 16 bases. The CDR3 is CASSQGQGPWGGYTF. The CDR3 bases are TGTGCCAGCAGCCAAGGGCAGGGCCCATGGGGTGGCTACACCTTC.

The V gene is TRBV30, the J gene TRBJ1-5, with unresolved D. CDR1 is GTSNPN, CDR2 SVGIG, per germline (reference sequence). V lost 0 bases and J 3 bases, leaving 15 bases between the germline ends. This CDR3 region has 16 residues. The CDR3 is CAWSVHYGSPNQPQHF. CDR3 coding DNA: TGTGCCTGGAGTGTTCATTATGGCAGCCCCAATCAGCCCCAGCATTTT.

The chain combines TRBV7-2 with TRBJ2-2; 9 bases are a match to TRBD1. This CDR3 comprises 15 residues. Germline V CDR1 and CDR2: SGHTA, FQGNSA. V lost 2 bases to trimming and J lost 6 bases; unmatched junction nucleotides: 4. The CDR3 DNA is TGTGCCAGCAGCTTACAGGGGACAGGGCCCGGGGAGCTGTTTTTT. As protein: CASSLQGTGPGELFF.

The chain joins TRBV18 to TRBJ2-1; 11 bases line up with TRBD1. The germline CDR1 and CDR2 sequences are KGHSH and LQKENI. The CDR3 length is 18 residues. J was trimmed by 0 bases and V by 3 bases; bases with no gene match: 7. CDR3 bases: TGTGCCAGCTCACCCTCCGGGACAGGGGGTAGCTCCTACAATGAGCAGTTCTTC. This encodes CASSPSGTGGSSYNEQFF.

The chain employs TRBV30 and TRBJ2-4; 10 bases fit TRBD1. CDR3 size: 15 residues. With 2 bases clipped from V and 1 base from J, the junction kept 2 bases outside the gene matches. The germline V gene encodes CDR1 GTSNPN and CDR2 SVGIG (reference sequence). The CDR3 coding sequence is TGTGCCTGGAGTCAGGGACAGGGGGCCAAAAACATTCAGTACTTC. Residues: CAWSQGQGAKNIQYF.

CDR3 region: CATSRDQGGDGYTF. In nucleotides, the CDR3 is TGTGCCACCAGCAGAGATCAGGGCGGCGATGGCTACACCTTC. J is TRBJ1-2 and V is TRBV15, with a weak D call TRBD1 (5 bases). The CDR3 length is 14 residues. Trimming shortened V by 0 bases and J by 6 bases, and 11 bases separated the two germline ends. The V gene's germline CDR1 is LNHNV and CDR2 YYDKDF (reference sequence).

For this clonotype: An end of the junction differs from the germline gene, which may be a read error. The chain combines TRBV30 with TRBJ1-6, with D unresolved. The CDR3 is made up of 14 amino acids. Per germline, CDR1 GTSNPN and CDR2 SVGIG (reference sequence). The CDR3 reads CAWSLLGDNSPLHF. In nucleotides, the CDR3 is TGTGCCTGGAGTCTCCTTGGGGATAATTCACCTCTCCACTTT.

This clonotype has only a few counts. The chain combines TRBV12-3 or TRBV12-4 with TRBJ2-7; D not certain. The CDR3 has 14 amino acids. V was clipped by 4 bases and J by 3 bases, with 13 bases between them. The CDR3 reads CASSWSGWDYEQYF. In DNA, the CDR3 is TGTGCCAGCAGTTGGTCCGGGTGGGACTACGAGCAGTACTTC.

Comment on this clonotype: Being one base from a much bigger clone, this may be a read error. CDR3 sequence reads: CASSQGLRQGRKGNYDYTF. The CDR3 nucleotides read TGCGCCAGCAGCCAAGGCCTCAGACAGGGCCGAAAGGGAAACTATGACTACACCTTC. This sequence joins TRBV4-1 and TRBJ1-2; TRBD1 matches 7 bases. The CDR3 spans 19 residues. Per the germline V gene, CDR1 is MGHRA and CDR2 is YSYEKL.

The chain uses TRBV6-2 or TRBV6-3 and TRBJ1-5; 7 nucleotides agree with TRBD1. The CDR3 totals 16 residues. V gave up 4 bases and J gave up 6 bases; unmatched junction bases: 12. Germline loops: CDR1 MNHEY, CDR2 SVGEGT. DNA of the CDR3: TGTGCCAGCAGTTCTTATGGCAGGGGGAGAATTCAGCCCCAGCATTTT. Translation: CASSSYGRGRIQPQHF.